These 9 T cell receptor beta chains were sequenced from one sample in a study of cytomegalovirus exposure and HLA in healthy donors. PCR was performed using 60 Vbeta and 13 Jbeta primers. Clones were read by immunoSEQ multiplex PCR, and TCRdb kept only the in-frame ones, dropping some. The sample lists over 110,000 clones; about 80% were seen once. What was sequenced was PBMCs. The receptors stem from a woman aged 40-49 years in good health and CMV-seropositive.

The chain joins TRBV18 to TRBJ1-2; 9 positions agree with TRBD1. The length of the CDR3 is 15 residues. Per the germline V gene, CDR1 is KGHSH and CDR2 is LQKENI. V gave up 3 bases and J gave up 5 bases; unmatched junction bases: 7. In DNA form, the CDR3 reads TGTGCCAGCTCACCGGGGACAGGGAGAGGGTATGGCTACACCTTC. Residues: CASSPGTGRGYGYTF.

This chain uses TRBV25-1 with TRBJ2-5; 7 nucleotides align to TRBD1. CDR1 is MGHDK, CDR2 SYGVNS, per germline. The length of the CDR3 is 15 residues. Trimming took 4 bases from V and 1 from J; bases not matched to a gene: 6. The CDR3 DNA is TGTGCCAGCAGTGCCGGCAGGGGGTTCCAAGAGACCCAGTACTTC. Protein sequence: CASSAGRGFQETQYF.

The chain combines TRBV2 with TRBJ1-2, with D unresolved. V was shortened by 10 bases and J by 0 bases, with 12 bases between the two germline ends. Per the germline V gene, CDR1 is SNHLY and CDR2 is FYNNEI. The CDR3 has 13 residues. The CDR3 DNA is TGTGCCATCGGTTACTATACTAACTATGGCTACACCTTC. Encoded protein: CAIGYYTNYGYTF.

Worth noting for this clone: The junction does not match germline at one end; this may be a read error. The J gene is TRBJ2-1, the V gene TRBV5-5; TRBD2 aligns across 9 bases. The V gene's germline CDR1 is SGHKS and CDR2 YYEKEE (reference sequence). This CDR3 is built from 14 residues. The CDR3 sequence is CASTLGRGGDEQFF. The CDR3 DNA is TGTGCCAGCACCTTGGGGCGGGGGGGAGATGAGCAGTTCTTC.

CDR3 sequence: CASSQNQGSPYEQYF. In nucleotides, the CDR3 is TGTGCCAGCAGCCAGAACCAGGGAAGCCCCTACGAGCAGTACTTC. V gene TRBV14 combines with J gene TRBJ2-7; D possibly corresponds to TRBD1 (5 bases). This CDR3 comprises 15 residues. Germline V gives CDR1 SGHDN, CDR2 FVKESK. Trimming left V 3 bases short and J 2 bases short, with 14 bases between.

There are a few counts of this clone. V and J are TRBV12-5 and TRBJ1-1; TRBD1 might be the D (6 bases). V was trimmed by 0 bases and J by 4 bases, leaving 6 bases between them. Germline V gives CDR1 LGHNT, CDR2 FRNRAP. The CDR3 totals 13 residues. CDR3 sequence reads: CASGLVRGTEAFF. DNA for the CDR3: TGTGCTAGTGGTTTGGTCAGGGGCACTGAAGCTTTCTTT.

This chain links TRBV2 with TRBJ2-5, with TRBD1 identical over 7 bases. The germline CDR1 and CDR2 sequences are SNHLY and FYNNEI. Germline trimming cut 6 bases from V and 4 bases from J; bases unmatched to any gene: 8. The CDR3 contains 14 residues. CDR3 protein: CASRVEQGLETQYF. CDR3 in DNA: TGTGCCAGCAGAGTAGAACAGGGGCTAGAGACCCAGTACTTC.

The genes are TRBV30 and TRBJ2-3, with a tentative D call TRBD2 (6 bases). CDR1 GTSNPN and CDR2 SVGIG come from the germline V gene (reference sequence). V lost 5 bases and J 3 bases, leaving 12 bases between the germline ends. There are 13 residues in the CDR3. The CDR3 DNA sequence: TGTGCCTGGGTACTAGCAGGGACAGATACGCAGTATTTT. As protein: CAWVLAGTDTQYF.

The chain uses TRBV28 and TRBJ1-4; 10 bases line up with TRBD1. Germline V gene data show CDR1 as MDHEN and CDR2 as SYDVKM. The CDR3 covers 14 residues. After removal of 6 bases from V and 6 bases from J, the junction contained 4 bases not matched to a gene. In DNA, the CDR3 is TGTGCCAGCAGAGCGACAGGGGGCGATGAAAAACTGTTTTTT. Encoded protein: CASRATGGDEKLFF.